The rows below give T cell receptor beta chains drawn from one sample of a study of blood T cell repertoires in COVID-19. The assay was immunoSEQ multiplex PCR, and TCRdb's table has in-frame clones only and misses some. Counted here are 250,000 to 400,000 clones, roughly 87% occurring once; the ten biggest clones make up 1%. Sequenced material: peripheral blood. These receptor sequences come from a man aged 50-60 years with active or convalescent COVID-19. Both conserved end residues are part of each CDR3. The D gene is left open where the match is weak. Expanded clones get a size class; other rows say once, few or many, or leave the size out.

V gene	J gene	clone size	D gene	CDR3 DNA	CDR3 protein
TRBV18	TRBJ1-3	-	-	TGTGCCAGCTCACCATACGGGAGCCGAAACACCATATATTTT	CASSPYGSRNTIYF
TRBV7-2	TRBJ2-3	once	-	TGTGCCAGCAGCGCCCGAGGGACAGATACGCAGTATTTT	CASSARGTDTQYF
TRBV7-9	TRBJ2-1	-	TRBD2	TGTGCCAGCAGCCCAGGGACCTCTGCGGGGGTTGAGCAGTTCTTC	CASSPGTSAGVEQFF
TRBV7-2	TRBJ1-5	-	TRBD1	TGTGCCAGCAGCTTAGTGCAGGGGGAGAATCAGCCCCAGCATTTT	CASSLVQGENQPQHF
TRBV30	TRBJ2-1	-	TRBD2	TGTGCCTGGAGTCGGGGGGGAGGGTCCTACAATGAGCAGTTCTTC	CAWSRGGGSYNEQFF
TRBV19	TRBJ2-3	-	TRBD1	TGTGCCAGTAGTGGTTTTGGGACAGCTAGTCCAGATACGCAGTATTTT	CASSGFGTASPDTQYF
TRBV6-2/TRBV6-3	TRBJ2-1	-	-	TGTGCCAGCAGCCCCCCAGCAGGGAAGTGGTTCTTC	CASSPPAGKWFF
TRBV5-1	TRBJ1-1	-	TRBD1	TGCGCCAGCAGCCCAGGAGTGACAGGGGGCACTGAAGCTTTCTTT	CASSPGVTGGTEAFF
TRBV5-6	TRBJ2-1	-	-	TGTGCCAGCAGCCCTCCCTTGAGCTCCTACAATGAGCAGTTCTTC	CASSPPLSSYNEQFF
TRBV3-1/TRBV3-2	TRBJ1-6	-	-	TGTGCCAGCAGCCAAGGGAGTAATTCACCCCTCCACTTT	CASSQGSNSPLHF
TRBV9	TRBJ1-6	few	-	TGTGCCAGCAATTTCGACGGACAGTATAATTCACCCCTCCACTTT	CASNFDGQYNSPLHF
TRBV2	TRBJ1-4	-	-	TGTGCCAGCAGTGAAGGGCCCGAGGGGGATGAAAAACTGTTTTTT	CASSEGPEGDEKLFF
TRBV7-2	TRBJ1-4	-	-	TGTGCCAGCAGCTTAAGGGGACTCAATGAAAAACTGTTTTTT	CASSLRGLNEKLFF
TRBV18	TRBJ1-1	-	-	TGTGCCAGCTCAACCCAGACAGCGAACACTGAAGCTTTCTTT	CASSTQTANTEAFF
TRBV19	TRBJ2-5	-	-	TGTGCCAGCGCCAGGGGCGGGGGCCTGAACCAAGAGACCCAGTACTTC	CASARGGGLNQETQYF
TRBV12-3/TRBV12-4	TRBJ2-5	-	TRBD1	TGTGCCAGCAGGTGGACAGGGCAAGAGACCCAGTACTTC	CASRWTGQETQYF
TRBV7-3	TRBJ1-1	-	TRBD1	TGTGCCAGCAGCCTCACAGGGGGCGACACTGAAGCTTTCTTT	CASSLTGGDTEAFF
TRBV4-2	TRBJ2-5	-	-	TGTGCCAGCAGCCAGGGGAGGGGGGACCAAGAGACCCAGTACTTC	CASSQGRGDQETQYF
TRBV6-1	TRBJ2-7	-	-	TGTGCCAGCAGTGATTGGCAGGGGAACTACGAGCAGTACTTC	CASSDWQGNYEQYF
TRBV28	TRBJ2-7	-	-	TGTGCCAGCAGCTACCCGGGCCGGGGAGGCTACGAGCAGTACTTC	CASSYPGRGGYEQYF
TRBV5-5	TRBJ1-2	-	-	TGTGCCAGCAGCTTGGGAGGGACTCGGTTCTATGGCTACACCTTC	CASSLGGTRFYGYTF
TRBV5-1	TRBJ1-6	-	TRBD1	TGCGCCAGCAGGTCTGGACAGGGGGCGATAGGGGCCCTCCACTTT	CASRSGQGAIGALHF
TRBV24-1	TRBJ2-1	-	-	TGTGCCACCAGTGTAGTAGCTCCCGGTAACAATGAGCAGTTCTTC	CATSVVAPGNNEQFF
TRBV28	TRBJ1-5	-	TRBD1	TGTGCCAGCAGTCCCGGGGGGACAGGGGTTCAGCCCCAGCATTTT	CASSPGGTGVQPQHF
TRBV5-1	TRBJ2-7	few	TRBD1	TGCGCCAGCCAGGGACAGGGGGCAAACGAGCAGTACTTC	CASQGQGANEQYF
TRBV11-3	TRBJ1-4	-	-	TGTGCCAGCAGCTCGGGAGCTGATGAAAAACTGTTTTTT	CASSSGADEKLFF
TRBV6-2/TRBV6-3	TRBJ2-7	-	-	TGTGCCAGCAGTTACCTCAGAGGGCCCTACGAGCAGTACTTC	CASSYLRGPYEQYF
TRBV23-1	TRBJ1-1	-	TRBD1	TGCGCCAGCAGTCATTTGGACAGGCTGAACACTGAAGCTTTCTTT	CASSHLDRLNTEAFF
TRBV14	TRBJ1-1	-	-	TGTGCCAGCAGCCAAAATGGAGGGAACACTGAAGCTTTCTTT	CASSQNGGNTEAFF
TRBV28	TRBJ1-1	-	-	TGTGCCAGCAGTTTCAGGGGATACGGGGCTTTCTTT	CASSFRGYGAFF
TRBV19	TRBJ1-5	-	-	TGTGCCAGTAGTGCGCTAACAGACCTCTATAGCAATCAGCCCCAGCATTTT	CASSALTDLYSNQPQHF
TRBV28	TRBJ2-7	-	TRBD2	TGTGCCAGCAGTTTTCTCGGGGCTAGCGGCTCCTACGAGCAGTACTTC	CASSFLGASGSYEQYF
TRBV3-1/TRBV3-2	TRBJ1-2	-	-	TGTGCCAGCAGACAGGGTGGCCTGGGAGGCTACACCTTC	CASRQGGLGGYTF
TRBV28	TRBJ1-4	-	TRBD1	TGTGCCAGCAGCATAGCGGGAGGGGGCTTGATTTCTAATGAAAAACTGTTTTTT	CASSIAGGGLISNEKLFF
TRBV19	TRBJ1-6	-	-	TGTGCCAGTAGTAGCGGACAGACTCCCTATAATTCACCCCTCCACTTT	CASSSGQTPYNSPLHF
TRBV28	TRBJ2-1	-	-	TGTGCCAGCGGAGGGATTCGGACGGCGTTAGCAGAGCAGTTCTTC	CASGGIRTALAEQFF
TRBV19	TRBJ1-1	-	TRBD1	TGTGCCAGTACGTCTTCAGGGGGCAGAATGAACACTGAAGCTTTCTTT	CASTSSGGRMNTEAFF
TRBV29-1	TRBJ2-4	-	TRBD2	TGCAGCGCAGGGACTAGCGAATCCATTCAGTACTTC	CSAGTSESIQYF
TRBV5-4	TRBJ2-3	once	-	TGTGCCAGCAGCTTACAGGGAGGCACAGATACGCAGTATTTT	CASSLQGGTDTQYF
TRBV19	TRBJ2-1	-	-	TGTGCCAGTAGTACAAACCCTAGCTCCTACAATGAGCAGTTCTTC	CASSTNPSSYNEQFF
TRBV19	TRBJ2-1	-	-	TGTGCCAGTATCGGAGTGGGGCCCCGGAATTACAATGAGCAGTTCTTC	CASIGVGPRNYNEQFF
TRBV5-5	TRBJ1-4	-	TRBD1	TGTGCCAGCAGCTCCCGGGACAGGAATGAAAAACTGTTTTTT	CASSSRDRNEKLFF
TRBV7-3	TRBJ1-1	-	-	TGTGCCAGCAGCTTGGGGACAAACACTGAAGCTTTCTTT	CASSLGTNTEAFF
TRBV7-9	TRBJ1-2	-	TRBD1	TGTGCCAGCAGCTTACGACAGGGGAGCCGGGGAAGTGGCTACACCTTC	CASSLRQGSRGSGYTF
TRBV5-1	TRBJ2-7	-	TRBD1	TGCGCCAGCAGCTTGGATAGGAGGACAGGGGGCTCCTACGAGCAGTACTTC	CASSLDRRTGGSYEQYF
TRBV15	TRBJ1-2	few	-	TGTGCCACCAGCAGAGGTCGGGGGGAATTGAACTATGGCTACACCTTC	CATSRGRGELNYGYTF
TRBV11-2	TRBJ2-7	-	-	TGTGCCAGCAGCTTCCAGACAGGCTATTACTCCTACGAGCAGTACTTC	CASSFQTGYYSYEQYF
TRBV7-2	TRBJ1-2	-	-	TGTGCCAGCAGCTTAGAGGCAGGAAATAACTATGGCTACACCTTC	CASSLEAGNNYGYTF
TRBV5-8	TRBJ2-3	few	-	TGTGCCAGCAGCCCCATGACAGAAATCCTGAATACGCAGTATTTT	CASSPMTEILNTQYF
TRBV6-5	TRBJ1-5	-	-	TGTGCCAGCAGTTACCAGGGAGGTCCCCAGCATTTT	CASSYQGGPQHF
TRBV3-1/TRBV3-2	TRBJ2-3	-	TRBD2	TGTGCCAGCAGCCAAGCGGGCGGGGGGGCCCCAGATACGCAGTATTTT	CASSQAGGGAPDTQYF
TRBV11-3	TRBJ2-2	-	-	TGTGCCAGCAGCTTATCCGGGACGAACACCGGGGAGCTGTTTTTT	CASSLSGTNTGELFF
TRBV4-2	TRBJ2-3	-	TRBD2	TGTGCCAGCAGCCCGTCCCTTGTAGCGGGCTACACAGATACGCAGTATTTT	CASSPSLVAGYTDTQYF